The TCR beta chain under discussion was sequenced for a study of vaccination and CD4 T cells after COVID-19. Study findings and constraints: Early timepoints after natural infection were not analyzed in these convalescent patients.

TCRdb passed the PCR reads through MiXCR, listing each CDR3 protein once. The repertoire includes 11,000 to 15,000 distinct CDR3 sequences, more than 55% of them detected once, and approximately 1.1% sits in the top ten. On this clonotype itself: Its antigen is not identified.

Germline CDR1 reads LNHDA; CDR2 reads SQIVND (reference sequence). The CDR3 extends over 16 amino acids. The ends were cut back, 3 bases at V and 1 base at J, with 13 bases in the middle. The chain links TRBV19 to TRBJ2-1; D tentatively fits TRBD1 or TRBD2 (6 bases each). The origin of this receptor is a human donor who had recovered from COVID-19. Sequenced here: CD4+ T cells from blood, sampled after SARS-CoV-2 vaccination. The CDR3 DNA reads as TGTGCCAGTAGTATCGGGTGGGGGGCGTCCTACAATGAGCAGTTCTTC. Translating it yields CASSIGWGASYNEQFF.